This T cell receptor beta chain is drawn from a study of blood T cell repertoires in COVID-19 (TCRdb year 2020). For the study in its entirety: Samples covering the acute and convalescent phases of COVID-19 were provided by collaborators in the United States, Italy and Spain. The dataset comprised deeply sampled blood TCRbeta repertoires from subjects exposed to, actively infected with, or recovered from COVID-19. The sample metadata nearly always contained a de-identified subject ID, COVID-19 status, age in years and sex. The repertoires were made available in a free public database intended to serve as a resource for research on the immune response to SARS-CoV-2. Where available, HLA class I and class II types were obtained from metadata supplied by the sample provider rather than from assay-based typing. The prospective study material was composed of cDNA or gDNA derived from T cells, B-cell-depleted T cells, or PBMCs. The samples were drawn from the first 160 participants of the ongoing ImmuneRACE study and from 950 to 1,500 subjects provided by 6 global collaborators.

Overall study results and their limits: The quantity of clinical and demographic metadata differed by source and by participant and was supplied without curation.

The germline V end is reduced by 8 bases and the J end by 5 bases; junction bases left unmatched: 11. Spanning cysteine to phenylalanine, the CDR3 consists of 15 amino acids. Of all the DNA, just the CDR3 is kept, 45 bases in frame from base 1. The germline V gene gives CDR1 as MDHEN and CDR2 as SYDVKM. The immunoSEQ Assay, a bias-controlled multiplex PCR, was used to amplify TCRbeta CDR3 regions from genomic DNA. In the authors' own workflow: The number of nucleated cells in each sample was estimated by amplification of reference gene primers within the assay. Sequence reads were collapsed and filtered to measure the absolute abundance of every unique TCRbeta CDR3 rearrangement. For each sample, productive Simpson clonality was calculated as the square root of Simpson's diversity index over productive rearrangements. As stored in TCRdb, this immuneACCESS dataset retains in-frame rearrangements with V and J assigned. A fraction of the clones does not appear; measured against another copy, unresolved V genes explain less than half of the discrepancy, and the remainder lacks a known reason. For V, J and clone size, that table is used; D and trimming come from the DNA. This sample has about 140,000 clones in its table, and about three quarters of those were observed once. The ten largest clones represent roughly 9% of the sample.

With respect to this clone: There is no known antigen for this receptor. No base qualities exist here, and no much larger clone lies one base off it.

Each collaborating institution followed its own protocols to collect whole blood in K2EDTA tubes. For TCRbeta analysis, collaborator samples were shipped as frozen whole blood, as isolated PBMCs, or as DNA extracted from either sample type. The TCR comes from a woman aged 45-65 years with active or convalescent COVID-19. The sequence links TRBV28 to TRBJ1-2; 10 of the junction bases match TRBD1. The sequencing sample was made of peripheral blood. The DNA reads TGTGCCAGCCGGCCCGGGACAGGGGAATATTATGGCTACACCTTC. This sequence encodes CASRPGTGEYYGYTF.